This entry lists 27 T cell receptor beta chains sequenced from one sample in a study of early T cells in non-severe SARS-CoV-2 infection (dated by TCRdb to about 2021). Receptors were amplified or captured by 5' RACE. Sequenced on a NextSeq 500. TCRdb ran its own pipeline on the public reads, namely fastp trimming at Q25 and MiXCR clone calling, and kept in-frame beta chains. All rows with the same CDR3 protein become a single entry with the most common DNA and genes. The sample includes about 60,000 distinct CDR3 sequences, with around an eighth observed a single time. The top ten constitute 4% to 5% of the sample. Material for sequencing was whole blood. These receptors originate from an adult who was a healthcare worker with PCR-confirmed SARS-CoV-2 infection or an uninfected control (not recorded which).

V gene TRBV6-5 combines with J gene TRBJ1-1; D remains unclear. The CDR3 is made up of 14 amino acids. Trimming removed 8 bases from V and 1 base from J, with 14 bases in between. CDR1 is MNHEY and CDR2 is SVGAGI in the germline V gene. Here the CDR3 reads CASAMDRENTEAFF. CDR3 nucleotides: TGTGCCAGCGCGATGGATCGAGAGAACACTGAAGCTTTCTTT.

This clonotype was picked up many times. V is TRBV3-1 and J is TRBJ2-5; D is ambiguous. Between the trimmed V and J ends, which lost 4 bases and 3 bases, there was a span of 3 bases. The germline gives CDR1 LGHDT, CDR2 YNNKEL (reference sequence). The CDR3 extends over 11 amino acids. The CDR3 DNA reads as TGTGCCAGCAGCCGCAAAGAGACCCAGTACTTC. Its protein is CASSRKETQYF.

This clonotype was seen more than once but under ten times. The chain is built from TRBV29-1 and TRBJ2-3; no firm D call. This CDR3 is built from 11 residues. Germline V CDR1 and CDR2: SQVTM, ANQGSEA. V was shortened by 8 bases and J by 5 bases, with 11 bases between the two germline ends. The CDR3 nucleotides read TGCAGCCCTCTGATTGGAGATACGCAGTATTTT. The encoded protein is CSPLIGDTQYF.

This clonotype has ten or more counts. The chain recombines TRBV29-1 with TRBJ2-7; D may be TRBD1 or TRBD2 (5 bases each). Germline CDR1 SQVTM, CDR2 ANQGSEA. CDR3 length: 13 amino acids. With 4 bases removed from V and 0 bases from J, the gap between germline ends came to 10 bases. The CDR3 sequence: CSVAGRASYEQYF. The CDR3 nucleotides are TGCAGCGTTGCGGGGCGGGCCTCCTACGAGCAGTACTTC.

This clonotype has only a few counts. The chain is built from TRBV10-3 and TRBJ1-4, with no clear D. The CDR3 runs to 15 residues. The V gene lost 0 bases and the J gene lost 0 bases, with 5 bases spanning the gap. Germline loops: CDR1 ENHRY, CDR2 SYGVKD. The CDR3 region is CAISESTATNEKLFF. As DNA, the CDR3 is TGTGCCATCAGTGAGTCAACCGCAACTAATGAAAAACTGTTTTTT.

J is TRBJ2-7 and V is TRBV7-9, with 9 bases lining up with TRBD1. Germline V gene data show CDR1 as SEHNR and CDR2 as FQNEAQ (reference sequence). The length of the CDR3 is 13 residues. Losses at the gene ends were 6 bases for V and 7 bases for J; bases not matched to a gene: 7. CDR3 in DNA: TGTGCCAGCAGGCCCGGGACAGGGAGGGAGCAGTACTTC. As protein: CASRPGTGREQYF.

This clonotype came up many times. The chain combines TRBV7-2 with TRBJ1-2; D possibly corresponds to TRBD1 (6 bases). The CDR3 is made up of 15 amino acids. V dropped 3 bases and J dropped 7 bases, with 18 bases sitting between them. Per germline, CDR1 SGHTA and CDR2 FQGNSA. The DNA for the CDR3 is TGTGCCAGCAGCTTGCGGACAGCCGGGGAGGGTGGCTACACCTTC. Translated, it gives CASSLRTAGEGGYTF. The complete variable domain, with remaining parts taken from reference TRBV7-2 and TRBJ1-2, reads GAGVSQSPSNKVTEKGKDVELRCDPISGHTALYWYRQSLGQGLEFLIYFQGNSAPDKSGLPSDRFSAERTGGSVSTLTIQRTQQEDSAVYLCASSLRTAGEGGYTFGSGTRLTVV.

This clonotype was detected only a few times. V gene TRBV9 combines with J gene TRBJ1-1, with TRBD1 identical over 7 bases. Per germline, CDR1 SGDLS and CDR2 YYNGEE. CDR3 length: 15 amino acids. V shed 6 bases and J 1 base; nucleotides not matched to a gene: 9. Here the CDR3 reads CASTPGGAWNTEAFF. CDR3 DNA: TGTGCCAGCACCCCAGGGGGGGCTTGGAACACTGAAGCTTTCTTT.

This clonotype has just a few counts. CDR3 sequence (DNA): TGCAGCGTTGGGCCGGGACGAGAGACCCAGTACTTC. Translating gives CSVGPGRETQYF. The chain has TRBV29-1 and TRBJ2-5; D may correspond to TRBD1 or TRBD2 (5 bases each). The CDR3 has 12 residues. Germline V gene lookup returns CDR1 SQVTM and CDR2 ANQGSEA. V was cut by 4 bases and J by 4 bases, with 10 bases left in between.

This clonotype has a handful of counts. The chain employs TRBV12-3 or TRBV12-4 and TRBJ1-1; D call uncertain. V dropped 4 bases and J dropped 9 bases, with 15 bases sitting between them. The CDR3 is made up of 13 amino acids. CDR3 amino acids: CASSSVISPKAFF. The CDR3 DNA reads as TGTGCCAGCAGTTCCGTAATCAGCCCCAAAGCTTTCTTT.

This clonotype was picked up a small number of times. The chain has TRBV12-5 and TRBJ2-3, with TRBD1 identical over 7 bases. Looked up from germline, CDR1 is LGHNT and CDR2 is FRNRAP. The CDR3 is 15 amino acids. V was pared by 1 base and J by 6 bases, with 7 bases of the junction left unmatched. CDR3 region: CASGLATGPPDTQYF. The CDR3 coding sequence is TGTGCTAGTGGTTTGGCGACAGGGCCGCCGGATACGCAGTATTTT.

This clonotype was observed at least ten times. This chain's CDR3 is CASSSSIFSANTGELFF. For the CDR3, the DNA is TGTGCCAGCAGCTCCTCGATCTTTTCGGCGAACACCGGGGAGCTGTTTTTT. The chain is built from TRBV7-9 and TRBJ2-2; no firm D call. Germline-derived CDR1 and CDR2 are SEHNR and FQNEAQ (reference sequence). Trimming stripped 4 bases from V and 0 bases from J, with 15 bases between. This CDR3 is 17 amino acids long.

There are many counts of this clonotype. The chain links TRBV10-1 to TRBJ1-2; D is perhaps TRBD1 (5 bases). V was trimmed by 2 bases and J by 2 bases, leaving 6 bases between them. The CDR3 extends over 13 amino acids. Germline CDR1 reads WNHNN; CDR2 reads SYGVQD (reference sequence). The CDR3 protein is CASSEGGNYGYTF. CDR3 nucleotides: TGCGCCAGCAGTGAGGGGGGAAACTATGGCTACACCTTC.

V usage is TRBV29-1 and J usage is TRBJ2-7; weak D call: TRBD2 (7 bases). Germline lookup yields CDR1 SQVTM and CDR2 ANQGSEA. The CDR3 has 13 amino acids. V was clipped by 8 bases and J by 5 bases, with 19 bases between them. The CDR3 DNA is TGCAGCTCCCGGGGCCAGGGGAGGGACGAGCAGTACTTC. Its translation: CSSRGQGRDEQYF.

This clonotype has at least ten counts. This rearrangement joins TRBV24-1 to TRBJ2-5; 10 bases agree with TRBD2. The CDR3 covers 14 residues. Unmatched junction bases numbered 7, after V lost 8 bases and J lost 5 bases. Germline V CDR1 and CDR2: KGHDR, SFDVKD. The DNA of the CDR3 is TGTGCCACCAAGGCTAGCGGGAGTGTCGAGACCCAGTACTTC. This sequence encodes CATKASGSVETQYF.

In its sample, this clonotype was seen a few times. The chain joins TRBV5-6 to TRBJ2-5, with 7 positions matching TRBD1. Per the germline V gene, CDR1 is SGHDT and CDR2 is YYEEEE. The CDR3 covers 14 residues. V shed 6 bases and J 1 base; nucleotides not matched to a gene: 6. Written as DNA, the CDR3 is TGTGCCAGCAACGCCGACAGGGCCCAAGAGACCCAGTACTTC. As protein: CASNADRAQETQYF.

The rearrangement uses TRBV6-5 and TRBJ2-7; 10 bases align to TRBD2. Germline trimming cut 0 bases from V and 2 bases from J; bases unmatched to any gene: 4. The CDR3 extends over 16 amino acids. Germline CDR1 is MNHEY and CDR2 is SVGAGI. In DNA, the CDR3 is TGTGCCAGCAGTTACTCGAAGAGCGGGAGGGCCTACGAGCAGTACTTC. It translates to CASSYSKSGRAYEQYF.

This clonotype came up many times. The J gene is TRBJ2-1, the V gene TRBV4-2; D might be TRBD1 (6 bases). Trimming shortened V by 0 bases and J by 3 bases, and 9 bases separated the two germline ends. This CDR3 comprises 15 residues. The germline gives CDR1 LGHNA, CDR2 YNFKEQ. The CDR3 sequence: CASSQEATGYNEQFF. The CDR3 bases are TGTGCCAGCAGCCAAGAAGCGACAGGCTACAATGAGCAGTTCTTC.

V and J are TRBV20-1 and TRBJ2-3; 8 positions match TRBD2. Trimming cost V 0 bases and J 6 bases; bases outside gene matches: 8. The length of the CDR3 is 15 residues. Germline CDR1 reads DFQATT; CDR2 reads SNEGSKA (reference sequence). The CDR3 region is CSARDGSSGSDTQYF. CDR3 nucleotides: TGCAGTGCTAGAGATGGTTCCAGCGGGAGTGATACGCAGTATTTT.

This chain connects TRBV18 to TRBJ2-3; 11 bases match TRBD2. From germline, CDR1 is KGHSH and CDR2 LQKENI. This CDR3 has 16 amino acids. The J segment lost 5 bases and the V segment lost 4 bases, leaving 8 bases of the junction unmatched. The CDR3 is CASSLLAGGYGDTQYF. In DNA, the CDR3 is TGTGCCAGCTCACTTCTAGCGGGGGGATATGGAGATACGCAGTATTTT.

This clonotype was seen many times. The DNA is omitted, as the CDR3 cannot be located on it reliably, and the CDR3 follows TCRdb's listing. This rearrangement joins TRBV21-1 to TRBJ2-3; the table calls TRBD2, which could not be checked here. TRBV21-1 is deemed a pseudogene. The CDR3 is made up of 16 amino acids, end residues included. Here the CDR3 reads CASSKEVAGGTDTQYF.

V usage is TRBV6-5 and J usage is TRBJ1-1, with 11 bases matching TRBD1. Germline V gene lookup returns CDR1 MNHEY and CDR2 SVGAGI. This CDR3 comprises 19 residues. V shed 0 bases, J shed 5 bases, and the junction held 14 bases outside the gene matches. CDR3 nucleotides: TGTGCCAGCAGTTACTCGAGCGTAAGGGGGACAGGGGGTAGGACTGAAGCTTTCTTT. It yields the protein CASSYSSVRGTGGRTEAFF.

This chain joins TRBV29-1 and TRBJ2-2, with 9 nucleotides matching TRBD1. The V gene end was trimmed by 7 bases and the J gene end by 1 base; junction bases not matched to a gene: 4. This CDR3 contains 14 residues. Per germline, CDR1 SQVTM and CDR2 ANQGSEA. The CDR3 here is CSARQGENTGELFF. The CDR3 region has the DNA TGCAGCGCACGACAGGGGGAGAACACCGGGGAGCTGTTTTTT.

The J gene is TRBJ1-5, the V gene TRBV3-1; D unclear. CDR1 and CDR2 (germline): LGHDT, YNNKEL (reference sequence). The V end lost 5 bases, the J end lost 4 bases, and 9 bases lay between the germline ends. The CDR3 length is 13 residues. CDR3 nucleotides: TGTGCCAGCAGCACCTCCGAAAATCAGCCCCAGCATTTT. This codes for CASSTSENQPQHF.

The table lists this clonotype with many counts. The chain joins TRBV20-1 to TRBJ2-7; D possibly corresponds to TRBD1 (7 bases). The CDR3 spans 16 residues. The germline gives CDR1 DFQATT, CDR2 SNEGSKA (reference sequence). V dropped 2 bases and J dropped 0 bases, with 17 bases sitting between them. The CDR3 coding sequence is TGCAGTGCTAGAAGGGCGGGACGGGACAGCTCCTACGAGCAGTACTTC. This gives the protein CSARRAGRDSSYEQYF.

This clonotype was seen many times. The rearrangement joins TRBV3-1 to TRBJ1-1; possible D gene TRBD1, 5 bases. The CDR3 runs to 13 residues. Germline V lookup: CDR1 LGHDT, CDR2 YNNKEL (reference sequence). V lost 0 bases, J lost 6 bases, and 8 bases lay in between. The CDR3: CASSQEGRAEAFF. The CDR3 bases are TGTGCCAGCAGCCAAGAGGGGCGGGCTGAAGCTTTCTTT.

This clonotype was detected a few times. V is TRBV6-5 and J is TRBJ1-1; D is ambiguous. The V end was cut by 6 bases, the J end by 0 bases, with 8 bases between. The germline gives CDR1 MNHEY, CDR2 SVGAGI. The CDR3 runs to 13 residues. Written as DNA, the CDR3 is TGTGCCAGCAGATCCGACATGAACACTGAAGCTTTCTTT. Its protein is CASRSDMNTEAFF.